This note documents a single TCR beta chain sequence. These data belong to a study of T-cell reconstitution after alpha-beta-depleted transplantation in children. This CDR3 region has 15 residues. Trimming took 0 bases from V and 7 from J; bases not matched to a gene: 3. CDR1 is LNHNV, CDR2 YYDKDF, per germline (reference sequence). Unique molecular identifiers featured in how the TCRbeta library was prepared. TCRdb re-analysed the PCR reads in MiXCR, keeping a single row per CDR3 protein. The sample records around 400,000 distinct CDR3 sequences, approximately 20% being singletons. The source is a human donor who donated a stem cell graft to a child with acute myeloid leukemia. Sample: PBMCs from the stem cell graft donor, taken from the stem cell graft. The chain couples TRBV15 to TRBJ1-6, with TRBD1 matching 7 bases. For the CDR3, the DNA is TGTGCCACCAGCAGAGATCGACAGGGAAATTCACCCCTCCACTTT. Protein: CATSRDRQGNSPLHF.